This T cell receptor beta chain is drawn from a study of CD8 T cells in ankylosing spondylitis. The study, taken as a whole, reports: What appeared characteristic of ankylosing spondylitis blood was a TCR beta motif of several highly homologous variants. The study looked at matched synovial fluid samples from ankylosing spondylitis patients. Disease-linked clones were reported to be significantly enriched there. In synovial fluid and blood from reactive arthritis, some motif variants were previously reported.

V was trimmed by 3 bases and J by 7 bases, leaving 13 bases between them. Germline V lookup: CDR1 SQVTM, CDR2 ANQGSEA. The CDR3 is 13 amino acids. MiXCR, run by TCRdb on the 5' RACE reads, gives a single entry per CDR3 protein. This table holds 200,000 to 250,000 distinct CDR3 sequences, about 16% found once. This clonotype was counted many times. No antigen is known for it. The TCR comes from a male donor with ankylosing spondylitis. The chain couples TRBV29-1 to TRBJ1-3; D is possibly TRBD1 (6 bases). Specimen: blood, either unsorted or a sorted T cell fraction (not recorded which). CDR3 sequence: CSVEPDSENTIYF. In DNA, the CDR3 is TGCAGCGTTGAGCCGGACAGTGAGAACACCATATATTTT.